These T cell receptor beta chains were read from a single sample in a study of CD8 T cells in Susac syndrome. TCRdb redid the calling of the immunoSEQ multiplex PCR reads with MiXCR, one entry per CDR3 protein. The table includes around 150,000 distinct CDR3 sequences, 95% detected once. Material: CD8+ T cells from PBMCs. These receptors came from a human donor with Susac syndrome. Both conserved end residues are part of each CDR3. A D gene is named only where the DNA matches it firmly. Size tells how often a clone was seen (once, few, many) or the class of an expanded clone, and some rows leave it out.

TGTGCCAGCAGTTTTACGGGGGGCGATTCGTGCGGCTACACCTTC,CASSFTGGDSCGYTF,-,TRBV12-3/TRBV12-4,-,TRBJ1-2
TGTGCCTGGAGTCCCTTCCGTGGAGGCGTAAAGGGCTTCAGAGAGCAGTTCTTC,CAWSPFRGGVKGFREQFF,-,TRBV30,-,TRBJ2-1
TGTGCCAGCAGCCTGCCTAGCGCGTCTCCCTACGAGCAGTACTTC,CASSLPSASPYEQYF,-,TRBV14,-,TRBJ2-7
TGTGCCGGTAGGCAGGATTCCTCCACAGATACGCAGTATTTT,CAGRQDSSTDTQYF,-,TRBV28,-,TRBJ2-3
TGTGCCAGCAGCGCTGACTACGAGCAGTACTTC,CASSADYEQYF,-,TRBV9,-,TRBJ2-7
TGCGCCTGTCAAGACGGGACAGGGAACAATGAGCAGTTCTTC,CACQDGTGNNEQFF,TRBD1,TRBV5-1,-,TRBJ2-1
TGTGCCAGCAGCTTGTGGGGGGAGTGGGTAGTTAATGAGCAGTTCTTC,CASSLWGEWVVNEQFF,-,TRBV5-4,-,TRBJ2-1
TGCGCCAGCAGCCTCGGACAGGGGGCGAGTTCCTACGAGCAGTACTTC,CASSLGQGASSYEQYF,TRBD1,TRBV5-1,-,TRBJ2-7
TGCGCCAGCAGCTTGGGGTTGAACATGAACACTGAAGCTTTCTTT,CASSLGLNMNTEAFF,-,TRBV5-1,once,TRBJ1-1
TGTGCCAGCAGCTCTGTCCGAGCCTCAGATCAGCCCCAGCATTTT,CASSSVRASDQPQHF,-,TRBV5-6,-,TRBJ1-5
TGTGCCACCGCCGGGACTACCTCCTACGAGCAGTACTTC,CATAGTTSYEQYF,TRBD2,TRBV15,-,TRBJ2-7
TGTGCCAGCAGCTTTAACCCGGGCGTTGATACGCAGTATTTT,CASSFNPGVDTQYF,-,TRBV5-6,-,TRBJ2-3
TGTGCCAGCTTAGACACGGAACTAGCCAAAAACATTCAGTACTTC,CASLDTELAKNIQYF,-,TRBV19,-,TRBJ2-4
TGCGCCAGCAGCCCTCAAGGGGGGACTCAGCCCCAGCATTTT,CASSPQGGTQPQHF,-,TRBV4-1,-,TRBJ1-5
TGTGCCAGCAGCTTAGTTTCTCTTACGGAGCAGGGAGCTTTCTTT,CASSLVSLTEQGAFF,-,TRBV7-8,-,TRBJ1-1
TGTGCCAGCAGCGTAGGAGGGGACCAAGAGACCCAGTACTTC,CASSVGGDQETQYF,-,TRBV9,-,TRBJ2-5
TGTGCCAGCAACCCCGGCGAGGGCGGGAGCTCCTACAATGAGCAGTTCTTC,CASNPGEGGSSYNEQFF,TRBD2,TRBV7-9,-,TRBJ2-1
TGTGCCAGCAGCGTAGTTCGGGGTTCCCAGTACTTC,CASSVVRGSQYF,-,TRBV9,-,TRBJ2-5
TGTGCCAGCAGCTTCCTCCAACAGGGTACCTACGAGCAGTACTTC,CASSFLQQGTYEQYF,-,TRBV13,-,TRBJ2-7
TGTGCCAGCAGACTCGATACTGAAGCTTTCTTT,CASRLDTEAFF,-,TRBV7-6,-,TRBJ1-1
TGTGCCAGCAGTCCCACTAACTCGGATGAGCAGTTCTTC,CASSPTNSDEQFF,-,TRBV6-2/TRBV6-3,-,TRBJ2-1
TGCGCCAGCAGACTCGGAGTGAGTGTCAATGAGCAGTTCTTC,CASRLGVSVNEQFF,-,TRBV5-1,-,TRBJ2-1